This T cell receptor (beta chain) emerged from a study of blood T cell repertoires in COVID-19. Across the study: There were acute and convalescent COVID-19 samples, and they came from the United States, Italy and Spain. T cells, B-cell-depleted T cells, or PBMCs provided the cDNA or gDNA that served as material.

Authors' methods: Reference gene primer amplification yielded estimated nucleated cell counts. Method: immunoSEQ multiplex PCR; TCRdb's copy keeps in-frame clones and lacks some. V and J calls and clone size are given by that table; D and trimming were obtained from the DNA. The sample lists around 59,000 clones, approximately 80% occurring once. The receptor was derived from an older man with acute or convalescent COVID-19. The sample taken for sequencing was peripheral blood.

The CDR3 region is CASSPSGSARLYNEQFF. CDR3 nucleotide sequence: TGTGCCAGTAGTCCTAGCGGGAGTGCCCGACTTTACAATGAGCAGTTCTTC. This sequence joins TRBV19 and TRBJ2-1; 10 bases fit TRBD2. Germline assignment: CDR1 LNHDA and CDR2 SQIVND (reference sequence). The CDR3 contains 17 residues. The ends lost 5 bases at V and 4 bases at J; junction bases unmatched: 11.